The 27 T cell receptor beta chains listed next were all sequenced from one sample in a study of blood T cells in healthy people across ages. Combining a sample-barcoded 5' primer with a J-beta primer mix, a second PCR ran for about 6 to 11 cycles. In TCRdb, the 5' RACE reads were re-called with MiXCR into one record per CDR3 protein. The repertoire holds around 1,800,000 distinct CDR3 sequences, with roughly two fifths as singletons. What was sequenced was blood. Every receptor here comes from a human donor in good health.

The chain employs TRBV12-3 or TRBV12-4 and TRBJ1-5; D is unclear. The CDR3 has 14 amino acids. V dropped 3 bases and J dropped 2 bases, with 8 bases sitting between them. The CDR3 DNA follows: TGTGCCAGCAGTTTTTCGGCAGGCAATCAGCCCCAGCATTTT. Its protein is CASSFSAGNQPQHF.

This clonotype appeared a few times. J is TRBJ2-4 and V is TRBV4-1; D remains unclear. The DNA end is more similar to TRBJ2-7, so the J call may be wrong. The CDR3 sequence is 16 residues long. Germline V CDR1 and CDR2: MGHRA, YSYEKL. CDR3 region: CASSQSGLAPVYEQYF. CDR3 bases: TGCGCCAGCAGCCAATCCGGTTTGGCGCCCGTCTACGAGCAGTACTTC.

There are a few counts of this clonotype. This chain links TRBV27 with TRBJ2-1, with unresolved D. The CDR3 is 13 residues long. CDR1 MNHEY and CDR2 SMNVEV come from the germline V gene (reference sequence). V was cut by 1 base and J by 8 bases, with 9 bases left in between. This CDR3 is CASSLYNVDEQFF. The CDR3 DNA reads as TGTGCCAGCAGTTTATATAACGTGGATGAGCAGTTCTTC.

The table lists this clonotype with a few counts. The chain is built from TRBV4-1 and TRBJ2-1; the D is unclear. V was shortened by 1 base and J by 8 bases, with 6 bases between the two germline ends. Germline V gene data show CDR1 as MGHRA and CDR2 as YSYEKL. This CDR3 has 12 amino acids. The CDR3 DNA is TGCGCCAGCAGCCAAGTCTTAGATGAGCAGTTCTTC. Encoded protein: CASSQVLDEQFF.

About this clonotype itself: Possible read error: a much larger clone is one base away. The genes are TRBV29-1 and TRBJ2-1; D is perhaps TRBD2 (5 bases). Near its end, the DNA agrees better with TRBJ2-7, so the J call may be wrong. The CDR3 extends over 12 amino acids. CDR1 is SQVTM, CDR2 ANQGSEA, per germline. CDR3 DNA: TGCAGCGTCGCGGGCAGTGTAAGCGAGCAGTACTTC. This encodes CSVAGSVSEQYF.

This clonotype is a singleton in its sample. Given the absence of the conserved phenylalanine or tryptophan at the CDR3 end, a read error is likely. The chain uses TRBV6-2 or TRBV6-3 and TRBJ2-5, with 13 positions matching TRBD2. This CDR3 has 14 residues. Germline values: CDR1 MNHEY, CDR2 SVGEGT. The trim removed 10 bases at V and 2 bases at J, leaving 4 bases unmatched. The CDR3 DNA sequence: TGTGCCACCGGACTAGCGGGAGAACAAGAGACCCAGTACGTC. Encoded protein: CATGLAGEQETQYV.

This chain links TRBV10-3 with TRBJ1-1; D is ambiguous. Germline V gives CDR1 ENHRY, CDR2 SYGVKD. This CDR3 is 13 amino acids long. Trimming stripped 7 bases from V and 0 bases from J, with 9 bases between. The CDR3 region is CAIKQQLNTEAFF. In nucleotides, the CDR3 is TGTGCCATCAAACAACAGCTGAACACTGAAGCTTTCTTT.

This rearrangement joins TRBV14 to TRBJ2-7; D is unresolved. V lost 3 bases to trimming and J lost 1 base, with 7 bases between them. This CDR3 is built from 13 residues. CDR1 and CDR2 (germline): SGHDN, FVKESK. In DNA, the CDR3 is TGTGCCAGCAGCCAGCCCGTATCCTACGAGCAGTACTTC. Translated: CASSQPVSYEQYF. Filled out from reference TRBV14 and TRBJ2-7, the complete variable domain reads EAGVTQFPSHSVIEKGQTVTLRCDPISGHDNLYWYRRVMGKEIKFLLHFVKESKQDESGMPNNRFLAERTGGTYSTLKVQPAELEDSGVYFCASSQPVSYEQYFGPGTRLTVT.

This clonotype has just a few counts. The chain has TRBV20-1 and TRBJ2-5; perhaps TRBD1 as D (6 bases). Trimming took 4 bases from V and 5 from J, leaving 11 bases between them. CDR1 and CDR2 (germline): DFQATT, SNEGSKA (reference sequence). The CDR3 consists of 12 residues. In nucleotides, the CDR3 is TGCAGTGCTATAGACAGGATGGAGACCCAGTACTTC. Translation gives CSAIDRMETQYF.

The chain joins TRBV6-1 to TRBJ2-1; D gene unclear. CDR1 MNHNS and CDR2 SASEGT come from the germline V gene. This CDR3 is built from 16 residues. V lost 3 bases and J lost 0, with 12 bases in between. CDR3 nucleotides: TGTGCCAGCAGTGATCTGGCCTCCAGCTCCTACAATGAGCAGTTCTTC. Its protein product is CASSDLASSSYNEQFF.

This clonotype occurred a few times. The V and J genes are TRBV29-1 and TRBJ2-1, with 8 bases that match TRBD1. The length of the CDR3 is 13 residues. Trimming cost V 5 bases and J 9 bases; bases outside gene matches: 9. CDR1 is SQVTM, CDR2 ANQGSEA, per germline. The CDR3 sequence is CSVKGQQGVEQFF. The DNA for the CDR3 is TGCAGCGTTAAAGGTCAACAGGGGGTTGAGCAGTTCTTC.

This clonotype has only a few counts. The chain is built from TRBV28 and TRBJ2-4; possibly TRBD1 for D (5 bases). CDR1 and CDR2 (germline): MDHEN, SYDVKM. Trimming pared 4 bases from V and 0 bases from J, leaving 16 bases between. CDR3 length: 17 amino acids. CDR3 region: CASSSTRWTLAKNIQYF. In nucleotides, the CDR3 is TGTGCCAGCAGTTCCACCCGGTGGACACTAGCCAAAAACATTCAGTACTTC.

This clonotype was seen more than once but under ten times. This chain uses TRBV19 with TRBJ2-6; D not resolved. V lost 5 bases and J 0 bases, leaving 8 bases between the germline ends. Germline loops: CDR1 LNHDA, CDR2 SQIVND (reference sequence). The CDR3 covers 15 residues. For the CDR3, the DNA is TGTGCCAGTAGTTCCACTCCCTCTGGGGCCAACGTCCTGACTTTC. Protein: CASSSTPSGANVLTF.

This clonotype was recorded at least ten times. The chain carries TRBV12-3 or TRBV12-4 and TRBJ2-7, with TRBD1 as a possible D gene (6 bases). The CDR3 has 12 residues. Trimming stripped 6 bases from V and 6 bases from J, with 12 bases between. CDR3 sequence reads: CASRTTGIEQYF. The CDR3 DNA reads TGTGCCAGCAGAACCACAGGGATCGAGCAGTACTTC.

This clonotype was seen more than once but under ten times. The genes are TRBV5-4 and TRBJ2-3; D possibly corresponds to TRBD2 (6 bases). The germline V and J ends were trimmed by 4 bases and 0 bases, with 15 bases remaining between them. The germline gives CDR1 SGHNT, CDR2 YYREEE (reference sequence). The CDR3 contains 16 residues. CDR3 DNA sequence: TGTGCCAGCAGCCCCGCCGGGACTCGGAGCACAGATACGCAGTATTTT. As protein: CASSPAGTRSTDTQYF.

V usage is TRBV5-8 and J usage is TRBJ2-3, with D perhaps assigned TRBD1 or TRBD2 (5 bases each). CDR3 length equals 16 residues. From germline, CDR1 is SGHTS and CDR2 YDEGEE. With 3 bases removed from V and 5 bases from J, the gap between germline ends came to 19 bases. The CDR3 DNA is TGTGCCAGCAGCTCGGGCGCAGGGATCCGGGGAGATACGCAGTATTTT. Its translation: CASSSGAGIRGDTQYF.

The CDR3 sequence is CASSRGESSGNTIYF. For the CDR3, the DNA is TGCGCCAGCAGCAGAGGGGAGAGCTCTGGAAACACCATATATTTT. This rearrangement joins TRBV5-1 to TRBJ1-3, with D perhaps TRBD1 (5 bases). Germline V gene data show CDR1 as SGHRS and CDR2 as YFSETQ. The CDR3 is made up of 15 amino acids. The germline V and J ends were trimmed by 4 bases and 0 bases, with 11 bases remaining between them.

This chain connects TRBV20-1 to TRBJ1-6, with D maybe TRBD1 (6 bases). V was trimmed by 0 bases and J by 5 bases, leaving 14 bases between them. CDR3 length: 16 amino acids. Looked up from germline, CDR1 is DFQATT and CDR2 is SNEGSKA (reference sequence). This CDR3 reads CSARDPARGDNSPLHF. The CDR3 DNA reads TGCAGTGCTAGAGATCCAGCCAGGGGAGATAATTCACCCCTCCACTTT.

The chain joins TRBV6-5 to TRBJ1-6, with D possibly TRBD1 on 6 matching bases. Germline CDR1 reads MNHEY; CDR2 reads SVGAGI. Deletions cut 2 bases from V and 13 bases from J, with 15 bases between. This CDR3 has 14 amino acids. The CDR3 DNA reads as TGTGCCAGCAGTTACAGGGGGGAGACCAGGCCCCTCCACTTT. It is translated as CASSYRGETRPLHF.

In nucleotides, the CDR3 is TGCGCCAGCAGCCAAGGGGACAGGGAGGTAGACACTGAAGCTTTCTTT. It yields the protein CASSQGDREVDTEAFF. V usage is TRBV4-1 and J usage is TRBJ1-1, with 9 bases matching TRBD1. V gave up 1 base and J gave up 3 bases; unmatched junction bases: 6. Per germline, CDR1 MGHRA and CDR2 YSYEKL. This CDR3 has 16 amino acids.

This clonotype has more than one count but fewer than ten. The V call is TRBV5-5, the J call TRBJ2-7, with D perhaps matching TRBD1 or TRBD2 (5 bases each). This CDR3 region has 14 residues. Trimming pared 4 bases from V and 2 bases from J, leaving 13 bases between. Germline CDR1 is SGHKS and CDR2 is YYEKEE (reference sequence). The DNA for the CDR3 is TGTGCCAGCAGCGGGCAGGGAGTAACCTACGAGCAGTACTTC. Residues: CASSGQGVTYEQYF. Full variable domain (rest looked up from reference TRBV5-5 and TRBJ2-7): DAGVTQSPTHLIKTRGQQVTLRCSPISGHKSVSWYQQVLGQGPQFIFQYYEKEERGRGNFPDRFSARQFPNYSSELNVNALLLGDSALYLCASSGQGVTYEQYFGPGTRLTVT.

The chain carries TRBV10-3 and TRBJ1-1; 11 bases line up with TRBD1. The ends lost 5 bases at V and 6 bases at J; junction bases unmatched: 11. Looked up from germline, CDR1 is ENHRY and CDR2 is SYGVKD. The length of the CDR3 is 16 residues. The CDR3 spells CAISRDRGSSSAEAFF. CDR3 DNA sequence: TGTGCCATCAGTCGGGACAGGGGGAGTTCCTCAGCTGAAGCTTTCTTT.

The gene calls are TRBV7-2 and TRBJ2-3; D is unresolved. V gave up 5 bases and J gave up 1 base, with 13 bases separating them. The CDR3 runs 15 residues. Germline CDR1 SGHTA, CDR2 FQGNSA. The CDR3 loop is CASSPNRQGTDTQYF. CDR3 bases: TGTGCCAGCAGCCCCAATCGCCAGGGCACAGATACGCAGTATTTT.

This clonotype was detected only a few times. The CDR3 coding sequence is TGTGCCAGCAGCGGGGTTAGGGGTAGAAACTATGGCTACACCTTC. This gives the protein CASSGVRGRNYGYTF. The chain recombines TRBV11-2 with TRBJ1-2, with D possibly TRBD1 on 5 matching bases. V was trimmed by 5 bases and J by 2 bases, leaving 15 bases between them. The germline V gene has CDR1 SGHAT and CDR2 FQNNGV. The CDR3 extends over 15 amino acids.

This clonotype has more than one count but fewer than ten. The gene calls are TRBV5-5 and TRBJ2-2, with D possibly matching TRBD2 (5 bases). Trimming removed 4 bases at V and 6 bases at J, with 13 bases between. This CDR3 spans 14 amino acids. Germline V gene sequence: CDR1 SGHKS, CDR2 YYEKEE (reference sequence). For the CDR3, the DNA is TGTGCCAGCAGCCTAGCCCCGTACTCCGGGGAGCTGTTTTTT. This sequence encodes CASSLAPYSGELFF.

The CDR3 region has the DNA TGTGCCAGCAGCTTTGTCCCCGACCGGGAGAATGAGCAGTTCTTC. Residues: CASSFVPDRENEQFF. V usage is TRBV7-2 and J usage is TRBJ2-1, with a tentative D call TRBD2 (6 bases). Germline lookup yields CDR1 SGHTA and CDR2 FQGNSA. This CDR3 has 15 amino acids. Trimming left V 3 bases short and J 7 bases short, with 16 bases between.

The table lists this clonotype with a few counts. V is TRBV12-3 or TRBV12-4 and J is TRBJ2-7; no clear D gene. Trimming cost V 5 bases and J 1 base, with 15 bases left between them. This CDR3 spans 15 amino acids. Here the CDR3 reads CASSRDPRASYEQYF. As DNA, the CDR3 is TGTGCCAGCAGTCGAGACCCTAGGGCTTCCTACGAGCAGTACTTC.